The clone carrying this TCR beta chain appeared many times. Its matching antigen is unknown. This sample was taken from a study of breast tumors, draining lymph nodes, adjacent tissues. Germline V gives CDR1 DFQATT, CDR2 SNEGSKA (reference sequence). CDR3 length: 15 residues. J gave up 5 bases and V 0 bases, and 6 bases lay outside the gene matches. Using its own MiXCR run on the multiplex PCR reads, TCRdb lists one record per CDR3 protein. Of tens of thousands of distinct CDR3 sequences listed, around 35% are singletons. General study points: Compared with lymph nodes, tumors were less diverse; compared with nontumor tissue, more. Compared with basal-like, luminal-like tumors shared significantly more repertoire with nontumor tissue. Findings are consistent with lymph node origin and intratumoral expansion of most tumor T cells.

Source material: breast tumor tissue. This clonotype was obtained from a female donor with breast cancer. Some clones in this sample may be carry-over from other donors' samples. This chain joins TRBV20-1 and TRBJ2-2; 7 bases match TRBD1. The CDR3 protein is CSARERGRGTGELFF. Written as DNA, the CDR3 is TGCAGTGCTAGAGAGAGGGGGCGCGGGACCGGGGAGCTGTTTTTT.